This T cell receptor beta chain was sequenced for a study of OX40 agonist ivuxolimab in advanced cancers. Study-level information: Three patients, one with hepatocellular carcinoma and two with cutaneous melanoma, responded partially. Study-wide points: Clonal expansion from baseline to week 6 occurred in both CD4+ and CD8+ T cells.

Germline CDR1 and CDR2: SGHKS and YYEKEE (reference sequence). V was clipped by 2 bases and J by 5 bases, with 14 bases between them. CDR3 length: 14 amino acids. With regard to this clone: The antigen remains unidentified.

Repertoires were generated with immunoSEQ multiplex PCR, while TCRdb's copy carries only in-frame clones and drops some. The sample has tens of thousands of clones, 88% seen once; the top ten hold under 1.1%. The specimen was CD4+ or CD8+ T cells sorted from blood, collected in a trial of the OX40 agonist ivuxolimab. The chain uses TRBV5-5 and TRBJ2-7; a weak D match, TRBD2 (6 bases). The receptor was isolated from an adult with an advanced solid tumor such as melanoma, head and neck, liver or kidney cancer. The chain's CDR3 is CASSFTGSIHEQYF. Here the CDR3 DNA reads TGTGCCAGCAGCTTTACCGGGAGTATCCACGAGCAGTACTTC.